This T cell receptor beta chain was sequenced in a study of T cell responses to AZD1222 COVID-19 vaccine. TCRdb keeps only in-frame clones here, not all; method: immunoSEQ multiplex PCR. The sample shows around 100,000 clones, around 86% of them seen only once. A note on this clone: No antigen is known for it.

The study, taken as a whole, reports: Close to half of spike-specific TCRs reportedly recognize unmutated variant regions. Only six individuals given AZD1222 were seropositive at baseline. Among vaccine-associated CD4 TCRs, coverage spanned spike, with dominance at 160-218 and 743-854.

The receptor was isolated from an adult in good health. This specimen consisted of peripheral blood, obtained on day 0 of AZD1222 vaccination.

CDR3 amino acids: CASSPSDTDLITTQYF. The CDR3 coding sequence is TGTGCCAGTAGTCCCTCCGACACGGATTTGATCACGACCCAGTACTTC. The V and J genes are TRBV19 and TRBJ2-5; D is ambiguous. The length of the CDR3 is 16 residues. Germline loops: CDR1 LNHDA, CDR2 SQIVND (reference sequence). Trimming took off 5 bases at V and 7 bases at J, with 23 bases between the two ends.